Following are 27 T cell receptor beta chains from one sample sequenced in a study of blood T cell repertoires in COVID-19. Using immunoSEQ multiplex PCR, the repertoire was profiled, and TCRdb retains in-frame clones only, with some absent. The table records 80,000 to 90,000 clones, approximately 85% of them present only once. Material: peripheral blood. These receptor sequences come from a woman aged 80 or over with COVID-19, enrolled during active disease.

V and J are TRBV19 and TRBJ1-1; D call uncertain. Trimming pared 9 bases from V and 1 base from J, leaving 21 bases between. There are 16 residues in the CDR3. Germline V lookup: CDR1 LNHDA, CDR2 SQIVND (reference sequence). CDR3 protein: CARESLPGEGNTEAFF. CDR3 bases: TGTGCCAGGGAGTCCCTCCCGGGCGAGGGGAACACTGAAGCTTTCTTT.

The chain employs TRBV5-1 and TRBJ2-1; D remains unclear. CDR1 is SGHRS and CDR2 is YFSETQ in the germline V gene. The CDR3 runs 15 residues. Trimming pared 0 bases from V and 2 bases from J, leaving 9 bases between. The CDR3 nucleotides read TGCGCCAGCAGCTTGGTCTCTCCAGCCTACAATGAGCAGTTCTTC. Protein sequence: CASSLVSPAYNEQFF. Together with reference TRBV5-1 and TRBJ2-1, the CDR3 gives the full variable domain: KAGVTQTPRYLIKTRGQQVTLSCSPISGHRSVSWYQQTPGQGLQFLFEYFSETQRNKGNFPGRFSGRQFSNSRSEMNVSTLELGDSALYLCASSLVSPAYNEQFFGPGTRLTVL.

Only a few counts were recorded for this clone. The chain has TRBV7-9 and TRBJ1-4, with D maybe TRBD1 (5 bases). The germline V and J ends were trimmed by 5 bases and 4 bases, with 8 bases remaining between them. Per the germline V gene, CDR1 is SEHNR and CDR2 is FQNEAQ (reference sequence). The CDR3 is made up of 13 amino acids. The CDR3 region has the DNA TGTGCCAGCAGCGTGACAGTTAATGAAAAACTGTTTTTT. This gives the protein CASSVTVNEKLFF.

This clone was detected only once. The V and J genes are TRBV19 and TRBJ1-6, with D maybe TRBD1 (6 bases). V lost 7 bases to trimming and J lost 9 bases, with 22 bases between them. The length of the CDR3 is 16 residues. The germline V gene has CDR1 LNHDA and CDR2 SQIVND (reference sequence). The CDR3 reads CASTQPRGLGRSPLHF. CDR3 coding DNA: TGTGCCAGTACACAACCAAGGGGGTTAGGTCGTTCACCCCTCCACTTT.

The chain couples TRBV30 to TRBJ1-5, with 8 bases identical to TRBD1. Germline trimming cut 8 bases from V and 4 bases from J; bases unmatched to any gene: 7. The CDR3 consists of 13 residues. The V gene's germline CDR1 is GTSNPN and CDR2 SVGIG (reference sequence). The CDR3, as DNA: TGTGCCAGCGCAGGGGGCGGTAATCAGCCCCAGCATTTT. Translated, it gives CASAGGGNQPQHF.

The chain couples TRBV5-6 to TRBJ2-7; 8 bases align to TRBD2. Unmatched junction bases numbered 8, after V lost 3 bases and J lost 6 bases. The germline CDR1 and CDR2 sequences are SGHDT and YYEEEE. The CDR3 covers 14 residues. Here the CDR3 reads CASSSPGTSPEQYF. The CDR3 region has the DNA TGTGCCAGCAGCTCCCCCGGGACTAGTCCCGAGCAGTACTTC.

This chain links TRBV19 with TRBJ1-6, with D possibly being TRBD1 (5 bases). CDR3 length equals 12 residues. V lost 4 bases and J 10 bases, leaving 8 bases between the germline ends. CDR1 and CDR2 from the germline V gene are LNHDA and SQIVND (reference sequence). Here the CDR3 DNA reads TGTGCCAGTAGTACAGGGTTCTCACCCCTCCACTTT. This sequence encodes CASSTGFSPLHF.

The rearrangement links TRBV6-2 or TRBV6-3 to TRBJ2-3; D is possibly TRBD1 (5 bases). CDR1 is MNHEY and CDR2 is SVGEGT in the germline V gene. Trimming left V 4 bases short and J 7 bases short, with 12 bases between. This CDR3 contains 13 residues. DNA for the CDR3: TGTGCCAGCAGTTTTCAGGGTGGGAATACGCAGTATTTT. Translation: CASSFQGGNTQYF.

The CDR3 DNA follows: TGTGCCAGCAGTCCTCAGCTGAGGGCGGGGATACTTCTCACAGATACGCAGTATTTT. Translation gives CASSPQLRAGILLTDTQYF. The V and J genes are TRBV6-6 and TRBJ2-3; perhaps TRBD2 as D (6 bases). V shed 5 bases and J shed 2 bases, with 26 bases lying between them. Germline V gene data show CDR1 as MNHNY and CDR2 as SVGAGI (reference sequence). The CDR3 length is 19 residues.

The chain joins TRBV9 to TRBJ2-3; D unclear. The CDR3 covers 14 residues. Trimming took off 6 bases at V and 0 bases at J, with 11 bases between the two ends. Looked up from germline, CDR1 is SGDLS and CDR2 is YYNGEE. The CDR3 reads CASNRAVSTDTQYF. CDR3 coding DNA: TGTGCCAGCAATCGTGCGGTTAGCACAGATACGCAGTATTTT.

This clone was counted once. The genes are TRBV30 and TRBJ1-4; D uncertain. The CDR3 contains 14 residues. Germline CDR1 GTSNPN, CDR2 SVGIG (reference sequence). The V end lost 2 bases, the J end lost 7 bases, and 14 bases lay between the germline ends. The chain's CDR3 is CAWSLWEEGEKLFF. The CDR3, as DNA: TGTGCCTGGAGTTTATGGGAGGAGGGTGAAAAACTGTTTTTT. The full variable domain, in which reference TRBV30 and TRBJ1-4 provide the parts outside the CDR3, is SQTIHQWPATLVQPVGSPLSLECTVEGTSNPNLYWYRQAAGRGLQLLFYSVGIGQISSEVPQNLSASRPQDRQFILSSKKLLLSDSGFYLCAWSLWEEGEKLFFGSGTQLSVL.

This chain connects TRBV6-5 to TRBJ1-2; D is perhaps TRBD1 (5 bases). CDR1 is MNHEY and CDR2 is SVGAGI in the germline V gene. The CDR3 runs to 12 residues. Trimming took 11 bases from V and 5 from J, leaving 15 bases between them. The CDR3 DNA is TGTGCCTGCCGCGGGGGAAGTTATGGCTACACCTTC. Its protein product is CACRGGSYGYTF.

V usage is TRBV2 and J usage is TRBJ1-2, with a possible D match to TRBD1 (6 bases). The CDR3 has 13 residues. V dropped 7 bases and J dropped 5 bases, with 14 bases sitting between them. Per the germline V gene, CDR1 is SNHLY and CDR2 is FYNNEI. In nucleotides, the CDR3 is TGTGCCAGCAAACAGTCAGGGGTTTATGGCTACACCTTC. Its protein is CASKQSGVYGYTF. Together with reference TRBV2 and TRBJ1-2, the CDR3 gives the full variable domain: EPEVTQTPSHQVTQMGQEVILRCVPISNHLYFYWYRQILGQKVEFLVSFYNNEISEKSEIFDDQFSVERPDGSNFTLKIRSTKLEDSAMYFCASKQSGVYGYTFGSGTRLTVV.

J is TRBJ2-1 and V is TRBV2; no clear D gene. Looked up from germline, CDR1 is SNHLY and CDR2 is FYNNEI. This CDR3 spans 14 amino acids. V was clipped by 1 base and J by 3 bases, with 7 bases between them. The CDR3 region is CASSEGLYYNEQFF. The DNA for the CDR3 is TGTGCCAGCAGTGAAGGGCTTTACTACAATGAGCAGTTCTTC.

The rearrangement uses TRBV7-2 and TRBJ1-2; D possibly corresponds to TRBD1 (5 bases). With 4 bases removed from V and 0 bases from J, the gap between germline ends came to 12 bases. Germline CDR1 reads SGHTA; CDR2 reads FQGNSA. The CDR3 runs to 15 residues. The CDR3 coding sequence is TGTGCCAGCAGCTCCAGACAGACAGCTAACTATGGCTACACCTTC. Translation gives CASSSRQTANYGYTF.

The chain links TRBV10-3 to TRBJ2-3; D gene ambiguous. The CDR3 consists of 12 residues. With 6 bases removed from V and 4 bases from J, the gap between germline ends came to 8 bases. CDR1 and CDR2 from the germline V gene are ENHRY and SYGVKD. CDR3: CAIRGLPDTQYF. CDR3 nucleotide sequence: TGTGCCATCAGGGGCCTGCCAGATACGCAGTATTTT.

This clone has just one count. The CDR3 here is CSAGAMTSFGHNEQFF. In nucleotides, the CDR3 is TGCAGTGCTGGTGCGATGACTAGCTTTGGGCACAATGAGCAGTTCTTC. The chain employs TRBV20-1 and TRBJ2-1; TRBD2 matches at 7 bases. The CDR3 runs 16 residues. Trimming took 5 bases from V and 5 from J; bases not matched to a gene: 15. Germline values: CDR1 DFQATT, CDR2 SNEGSKA (reference sequence).

The genes are TRBV27 and TRBJ2-5; the match to TRBD1 covers 9 bases. CDR1 and CDR2 from the germline V gene are MNHEY and SMNVEV (reference sequence). V shed 6 bases, J shed 4 bases, and the junction held 9 bases outside the gene matches. CDR3 length: 15 amino acids. CDR3 amino acids: CASSLQGADRETQYF. In DNA, the CDR3 is TGTGCCAGCAGCTTACAGGGGGCTGATCGAGAGACCCAGTACTTC.

This chain joins TRBV6-4 and TRBJ2-5; tentative D call: TRBD1 (7 bases). V shed 2 bases and J shed 4 bases, with 14 bases lying between them. There are 15 residues in the CDR3. The germline V gene has CDR1 MRHNA and CDR2 SNTAGT. The CDR3 DNA reads as TGTGCCAGCAGTGACGAAAGGGGGCGGGGAGAGACCCAGTACTTC. Its translation is CASSDERGRGETQYF.

This clone was counted once. The chain links TRBV24-1 to TRBJ2-3, with D maybe TRBD2 (5 bases). CDR3 length: 15 amino acids. Germline-derived CDR1 and CDR2 are KGHDR and SFDVKD. V lost 3 bases and J lost 2, with 11 bases in between. CDR3 in DNA: TGTGCCACCAGTGATCGGGGAGCCTCCACAGATACGCAGTATTTT. It is translated as CATSDRGASTDTQYF.

The genes are TRBV2 and TRBJ2-3; 9 bases match TRBD1. The CDR3 covers 15 residues. Germline CDR1 and CDR2: SNHLY and FYNNEI. The V segment lost 8 bases and the J segment 4 bases; nucleotides outside the gene matches: 10. CDR3 amino acids: CASGEQGAGPDTQYF. Here the CDR3 DNA reads TGTGCCAGCGGAGAACAGGGGGCAGGGCCAGATACGCAGTATTTT.

The rearrangement joins TRBV7-2 to TRBJ2-1, with D possibly matching TRBD2 (5 bases). V was trimmed by 2 bases and J by 3 bases, leaving 8 bases between them. Germline V gene lookup returns CDR1 SGHTA and CDR2 FQGNSA. The CDR3 runs 14 residues. The CDR3 loop is CASSLRTSYNEQFF. For the CDR3, the DNA is TGTGCCAGCAGCTTAAGAACTAGCTACAATGAGCAGTTCTTC.

J is TRBJ2-7 and V is TRBV28; perhaps TRBD2 as D (7 bases). The CDR3 spans 15 residues. Trimming cost V 2 bases and J 6 bases, with 17 bases left between them. CDR1 MDHEN and CDR2 SYDVKM come from the germline V gene. CDR3 region: CASSLNEGRGREQYF. DNA for the CDR3: TGTGCCAGCAGTTTAAATGAGGGGCGGGGGCGCGAGCAGTACTTC.

CDR3 DNA sequence: TGTGCCAGCAGTGCCAGCTACGAGCAGTACTTC. Translating it yields CASSASYEQYF. The J gene is TRBJ2-7, the V gene TRBV2; D gene ambiguous. CDR1 and CDR2 from the germline V gene are SNHLY and FYNNEI. The length of the CDR3 is 11 residues. The V gene lost 4 bases and the J gene lost 3 bases, with 4 bases spanning the gap. The full variable domain, completed using reference TRBV2 and TRBJ2-7, is EPEVTQTPSHQVTQMGQEVILRCVPISNHLYFYWYRQILGQKVEFLVSFYNNEISEKSEIFDDQFSVERPDGSNFTLKIRSTKLEDSAMYFCASSASYEQYFGPGTRLTVT.

This clone was observed once. The chain links TRBV9 to TRBJ2-5, with D possibly matching TRBD2 (6 bases). V dropped 1 base and J dropped 1 base, with 11 bases sitting between them. CDR1 is SGDLS, CDR2 YYNGEE, per germline. This CDR3 is built from 15 residues. This CDR3 reads CASSVIGSIQETQYF. The CDR3 bases are TGTGCCAGCAGCGTAATCGGGAGCATCCAAGAGACCCAGTACTTC. Full variable domain (rest looked up from reference TRBV9 and TRBJ2-5): DSGVTQTPKHLITATGQRVTLRCSPRSGDLSVYWYQQSLDQGLQFLIQYYNGEERAKGNILERFSAQQFPDLHSELNLSSLELGDSALYFCASSVIGSIQETQYFGPGTRLLVL.

The genes are TRBV5-5 and TRBJ1-6; tentatively, D is TRBD1 (5 bases). Germline CDR1 SGHKS, CDR2 YYEKEE (reference sequence). The germline V and J ends were trimmed by 3 bases and 7 bases, with 14 bases remaining between them. CDR3 length: 15 amino acids. In DNA, the CDR3 is TGTGCCAGCAGCTCCGTAGGGGTAGCCAATTCACCCCTCCACTTT. It yields the protein CASSSVGVANSPLHF.

This chain uses TRBV5-4 with TRBJ2-3, with 7 bases aligning to TRBD2. CDR3 size: 14 residues. V gave up 0 bases and J gave up 5 bases; unmatched junction bases: 3. Germline CDR1 SGHNT, CDR2 YYREEE (reference sequence). The CDR3 loop reads CASSLVSSGDTQYF. CDR3 coding DNA: TGTGCCAGCAGCTTGGTCTCTAGCGGAGATACGCAGTATTTT.